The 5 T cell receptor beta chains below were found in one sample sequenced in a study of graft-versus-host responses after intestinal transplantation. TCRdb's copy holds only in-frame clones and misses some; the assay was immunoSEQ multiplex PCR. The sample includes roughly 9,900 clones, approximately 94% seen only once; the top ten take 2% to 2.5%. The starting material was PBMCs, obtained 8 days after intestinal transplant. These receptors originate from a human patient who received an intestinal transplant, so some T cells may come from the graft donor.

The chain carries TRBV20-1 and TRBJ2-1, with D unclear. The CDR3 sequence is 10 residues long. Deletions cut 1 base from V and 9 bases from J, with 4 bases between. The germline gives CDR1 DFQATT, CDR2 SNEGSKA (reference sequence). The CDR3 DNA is TGCAGTGCTAGAGCCGGTGAGCAGTTCTTC. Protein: CSARAGEQFF.

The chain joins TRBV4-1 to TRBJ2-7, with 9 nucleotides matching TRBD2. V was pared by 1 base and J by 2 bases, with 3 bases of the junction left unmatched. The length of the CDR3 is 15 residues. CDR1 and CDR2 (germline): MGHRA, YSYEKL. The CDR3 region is CASSQVPSGTYEQYF. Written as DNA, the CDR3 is TGCGCCAGCAGCCAAGTTCCTAGCGGGACCTACGAGCAGTACTTC.

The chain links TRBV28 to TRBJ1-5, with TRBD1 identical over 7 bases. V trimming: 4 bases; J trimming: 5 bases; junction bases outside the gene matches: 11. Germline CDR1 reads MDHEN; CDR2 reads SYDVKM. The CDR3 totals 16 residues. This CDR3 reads CASSSREGAGDQPQHF. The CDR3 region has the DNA TGTGCCAGCAGTTCCCGGGAGGGGGCGGGAGATCAGCCCCAGCATTTT.

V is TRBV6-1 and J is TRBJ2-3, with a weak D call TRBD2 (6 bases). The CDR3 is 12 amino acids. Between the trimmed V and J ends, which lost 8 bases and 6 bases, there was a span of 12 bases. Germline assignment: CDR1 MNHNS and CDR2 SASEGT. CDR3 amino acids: CASGTDGDTQYF. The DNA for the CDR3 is TGTGCCAGCGGGACTGATGGGGATACGCAGTATTTT.

The CDR3 protein is CASSPWVKGANTEAFF. CDR3 DNA sequence: TGTGCCAGCAGCCCCTGGGTAAAGGGGGCGAACACTGAAGCTTTCTTT. The rearrangement links TRBV11-2 to TRBJ1-1, with 7 bases lining up with TRBD1. The J segment lost 1 base and the V segment lost 5 bases, leaving 10 bases of the junction unmatched. Germline assignment: CDR1 SGHAT and CDR2 FQNNGV. The CDR3 has 16 residues.